This entry describes one T cell receptor (beta chain). At the time of sampling, donors were nominally healthy, though unrecorded immune exposures were likely. This entry is derived from a study of cytomegalovirus exposure and HLA in healthy donors. 60 Vbeta and 13 Jbeta primers were used in PCR. Profiling relied on immunoSEQ multiplex PCR, and the TCRdb table lists in-frame clones only, not all of them. The table lists about 150,000 clones, about 80% of them singletons, with about 5.2% in the top ten. The CDR3 contains 14 residues. The sequenced sample consisted of PBMCs. This sequence was found in a man in his thirties or forties in good health and CMV-seropositive. This rearrangement joins TRBV21-1 to TRBJ2-1; TRBD2 is taken as the D call from the table, unchecked against the DNA. TRBV21-1 is marked as a pseudogene. CDR3 nucleotides: TGTGCCAGCAGCAAGTTTATAAGAGGCCATGAGCAGTTCTTC. It encodes CASSKFIRGHEQFF.